Shown below are 21 T cell receptor beta chains from a single sample sequenced in a study of early T cells in non-severe SARS-CoV-2 infection. TCRdb used MiXCR to reprocess the 5' RACE reads, holding one entry per CDR3 protein. The sample shows 45,000 to 60,000 distinct CDR3 sequences, under 11% of them seen only once. The sample was whole blood. These receptors were obtained from an adult who was a healthcare worker with PCR-confirmed SARS-CoV-2 infection or an uninfected control (not recorded which).

This clonotype was seen at least ten times. The chain employs TRBV29-1 and TRBJ2-3; D is possibly TRBD2 (5 bases). This CDR3 has 15 residues. V gave up 1 base and J gave up 2 bases, with 13 bases separating them. Per germline, CDR1 SQVTM and CDR2 ANQGSEA. CDR3 DNA sequence: TGCAGCGTTGAAGGGGTTAGCGTATACACAGATACGCAGTATTTT. Its protein product is CSVEGVSVYTDTQYF.

The chain combines TRBV5-1 with TRBJ2-7; D call uncertain. Trimming left V 2 bases short and J 3 bases short, with 18 bases between. CDR3 length: 16 residues. The germline gives CDR1 SGHRS, CDR2 YFSETQ. CDR3 in DNA: TGCGCCAGCAGCTTCACTGGATCTGGGTCCGACTACGAGCAGTACTTC. It translates to CASSFTGSGSDYEQYF.

The sample holds many counts of this clonotype. The genes are TRBV5-8 and TRBJ1-4; D is unclear. V lost 1 base, J lost 0 bases, and 7 bases lay in between. The germline V gene has CDR1 SGHTS and CDR2 YDEGEE. This CDR3 has 15 amino acids. The CDR3 DNA sequence: TGTGCCAGCAGCTTGAGAAGGACAACTAATGAAAAACTGTTTTTT. It specifies CASSLRRTTNEKLFF.

This clonotype was observed a handful of times. The chain joins TRBV29-1 to TRBJ1-2; D is possibly TRBD1 (5 bases). Per germline, CDR1 SQVTM and CDR2 ANQGSEA. The CDR3 loop spans 13 amino acids. Trimming took 4 bases from V and 7 from J, leaving 16 bases between them. The CDR3 sequence is CSVGTGHFSGYTF. CDR3 DNA sequence: TGCAGCGTTGGAACAGGCCACTTCTCTGGCTACACCTTC.

This clonotype was counted a few times. The rearrangement links TRBV12-3 or TRBV12-4 to TRBJ1-1, with D uncertain. Trimming removed 5 bases from V and 0 bases from J, with 13 bases in between. The CDR3 is 15 residues long. The CDR3 nucleotides are TGTGCCAGCAGTGCCGGGATACAGATGAACACTGAAGCTTTCTTT. Encoded protein: CASSAGIQMNTEAFF.

The chain carries TRBV29-1 and TRBJ2-7, with TRBD1 matching 7 bases. V was pared by 7 bases and J by 6 bases, with 9 bases of the junction left unmatched. Germline V gene sequence: CDR1 SQVTM, CDR2 ANQGSEA. This CDR3 is built from 12 residues. In nucleotides, the CDR3 is TGCAGCGGAGGACAGGATTTGGGCGAGCAGTACTTC. Residues: CSGGQDLGEQYF.

This clonotype was observed at least ten times. This chain uses TRBV6-1 with TRBJ1-6, with 7 bases identical to TRBD1. The CDR3 extends over 15 amino acids. Looked up from germline, CDR1 is MNHNS and CDR2 is SASEGT. J gave up 6 bases and V 6 bases, and 8 bases lay outside the gene matches. The CDR3 DNA is TGTGCCAGCAGCCCTACCGGACAGGTTAATTCACCCCTCCACTTT. This encodes CASSPTGQVNSPLHF.

This clonotype came up many times. The chain couples TRBV10-3 to TRBJ1-2, with no clear D. The germline V and J ends were trimmed by 0 bases and 7 bases, with 9 bases remaining between them. CDR3 length: 13 amino acids. CDR1 is ENHRY and CDR2 is SYGVKD in the germline V gene. The CDR3 loop is CAISESGFGGYTF. DNA of the CDR3: TGTGCCATCAGTGAGTCGGGGTTTGGTGGCTACACCTTC.

This clonotype was observed a handful of times. The J gene is TRBJ2-4, the V gene TRBV20-1, with D possibly matching TRBD2 (5 bases). From germline, CDR1 is DFQATT and CDR2 SNEGSKA (reference sequence). Trimming took off 0 bases at V and 3 bases at J, with 18 bases between the two ends. This CDR3 comprises 17 residues. CDR3 amino acids: CSARDLMRGLGKNIQYF. For the CDR3, the DNA is TGCAGTGCTAGAGATCTGATGCGAGGGCTCGGCAAAAACATTCAGTACTTC.

This clonotype was counted ten times or more. Written as DNA, the CDR3 is TGTGCCAGCAGCAAAGTAAGGTGGGAGGACAATGAGCAGTTCTTC. It yields the protein CASSKVRWEDNEQFF. This chain connects TRBV21-1 to TRBJ2-1; the table assigns TRBD2, which was not confirmed against the DNA. TRBV21-1 is a listed pseudogene. This CDR3 is built from 15 residues.

The V gene is TRBV21-1, the J gene TRBJ2-5; whether TRBD1, the table's D call, matches the DNA was not checked. TRBV21-1 is a pseudogene. This CDR3 region has 14 residues. The CDR3, as DNA: TGTGCCAGCAGCAAAGGACAGGGTGACGAGACCCAGTACTTC. Translation: CASSKGQGDETQYF.

This clonotype was seen many times. The chain has TRBV12-5 and TRBJ2-3; D remains unclear. The V gene's germline CDR1 is LGHNT and CDR2 FRNRAP. Trimming took off 6 bases at V and 0 bases at J, with 10 bases between the two ends. The CDR3 runs 14 residues. The CDR3 loop is CASGVGGSTDTQYF. The CDR3 nucleotides are TGTGCTAGTGGCGTCGGCGGAAGCACAGATACGCAGTATTTT.

This clonotype was detected many times. The rearrangement uses TRBV7-9 and TRBJ2-5; the D is unclear. The CDR3 extends over 14 amino acids. Trimming cost V 1 base and J 4 bases, with 10 bases left between them. Germline V CDR1 and CDR2: SEHNR, FQNEAQ (reference sequence). The CDR3 DNA reads TGTGCCAGCAGCTTAGTTGGTAGCAGAGAGACCCAGTACTTC. This sequence encodes CASSLVGSRETQYF. The full variable domain, its missing parts supplied by reference TRBV7-9 and TRBJ2-5, is DTGVSQNPRHKITKRGQNVTFRCDPISEHNRLYWYRQTLGQGPEFLTYFQNEAQLEKSRLLSDRFSAERPKGSFSTLEIQRTEQGDSAMYLCASSLVGSRETQYFGPGTRLLVL.

The V gene is TRBV29-1, the J gene TRBJ1-2, with D unresolved. Trimming stripped 3 bases from V and 8 bases from J, with 1 base between. The CDR3 totals 8 residues. Germline V gene lookup returns CDR1 SQVTM and CDR2 ANQGSEA. In DNA, the CDR3 is TGCAGCGTTGAGGGCTACACCTTC. Its protein is CSVEGYTF.

This clonotype was counted only a few times. The rearrangement uses TRBV29-1 and TRBJ2-3; D is uncertain. The germline V gene encodes CDR1 SQVTM and CDR2 ANQGSEA. V lost 3 bases and J 6 bases, leaving 13 bases between the germline ends. This CDR3 contains 13 residues. The CDR3 sequence is CSVEEGPTDTQYF. The CDR3 DNA follows: TGCAGCGTTGAGGAAGGGCCCACGGATACGCAGTATTTT.

This chain links TRBV20-1 with TRBJ2-5, with unresolved D. V shed 6 bases and J shed 1 base, with 9 bases lying between them. The CDR3 consists of 12 residues. The V gene's germline CDR1 is DFQATT and CDR2 SNEGSKA (reference sequence). The CDR3 nucleotides read TGCAGTGCCAACTTGCTCCAAGAGACCCAGTACTTC. Translating it yields CSANLLQETQYF.

This clonotype occurred many times. J is TRBJ2-7 and V is TRBV5-1; perhaps TRBD2 as D (5 bases). In germline, CDR1 is SGHRS, CDR2 YFSETQ. Trimming shortened V by 4 bases and J by 6 bases, and 11 bases separated the two germline ends. The CDR3 loop spans 12 amino acids. The CDR3 nucleotides are TGCGCCAGCAGCGGACTTAAGGGCGAGCAGTACTTC. Its translation: CASSGLKGEQYF.

This clonotype was recorded many times. The V call is TRBV9, the J call TRBJ2-7, with a tentative D call TRBD1 (5 bases). Germline CDR1 is SGDLS and CDR2 is YYNGEE. Trimming cost V 0 bases and J 3 bases, with 10 bases left between them. CDR3 length equals 14 residues. This chain's CDR3 is CASSVAHQGYEQYF. CDR3 bases: TGTGCCAGCAGCGTAGCTCATCAGGGCTACGAGCAGTACTTC.

The chain carries TRBV12-3 or TRBV12-4 and TRBJ2-2, with D hard to call. Trimming took 3 bases from V and 0 from J, leaving 5 bases between them. The CDR3 spans 14 residues. The CDR3 loop reads CASSFSANTGELFF. DNA for the CDR3: TGTGCCAGCAGTTTCAGCGCGAACACCGGGGAGCTGTTTTTT.

This clonotype was picked up a small number of times. The J gene is TRBJ2-2, the V gene TRBV18, with D unclear. V was clipped by 5 bases and J by 4 bases, with 8 bases between them. CDR3 length equals 13 residues. Germline CDR1 and CDR2: KGHSH and LQKENI. This CDR3 is CASSEQSTGELFF. The CDR3 DNA reads TGTGCCAGCTCAGAACAAAGCACCGGGGAGCTGTTTTTT.

This clonotype showed up many times. Written as DNA, the CDR3 is TGTGCCTGGAGTGTACGGGGCAGGAAGTATGGCTACACCTTC. This translates into CAWSVRGRKYGYTF. The V call is TRBV30, the J call TRBJ1-2, with D tentatively TRBD1 (5 bases). This CDR3 comprises 14 residues. The V and J ends lost 0 bases and 5 bases respectively, with 13 bases between them. Germline V gene data show CDR1 as GTSNPN and CDR2 as SVGIG (reference sequence).